The following is a T cell receptor beta chain sequence with its context. Measured with immunoSEQ multiplex PCR; TCRdb has only the in-frame clones, and not every one. The sample carries about 680,000 clones, roughly nine tenths recorded once. The source of the sample is a study of Ad26.COV2.S vaccination and SARS-CoV-2 variants. Study background: Ad26.COV2.S given intramuscularly, once or twice 56 days apart.

The CDR3 totals 16 residues. Trimming cost V 5 bases and J 7 bases, with 20 bases left between them. CDR1 is SGHAT, CDR2 FQNNGV, per germline. Treatment described: 15 to 20 received Ad26.COV2.S at low or high dose, single or two shots; 5 received placebo; per-sample allocation not given. Collection of samples fell on day 63 after the first vaccine or placebo injection. The sequencing here drew on peripheral blood, taken in a trial of Ad26.COV2.S vaccine versus placebo. This clonotype originated in a person aged 18 to 59 who received the Ad26.COV2.S COVID-19 vaccine or a placebo. V and J are TRBV11-2 and TRBJ1-4; D might be TRBD1 (5 bases). The CDR3 nucleotides read TGTGCCAGCAGCCCAAAGGGAGAGGGGCGCGGTGAAAAACTGTTTTTT. It encodes CASSPKGEGRGEKLFF.